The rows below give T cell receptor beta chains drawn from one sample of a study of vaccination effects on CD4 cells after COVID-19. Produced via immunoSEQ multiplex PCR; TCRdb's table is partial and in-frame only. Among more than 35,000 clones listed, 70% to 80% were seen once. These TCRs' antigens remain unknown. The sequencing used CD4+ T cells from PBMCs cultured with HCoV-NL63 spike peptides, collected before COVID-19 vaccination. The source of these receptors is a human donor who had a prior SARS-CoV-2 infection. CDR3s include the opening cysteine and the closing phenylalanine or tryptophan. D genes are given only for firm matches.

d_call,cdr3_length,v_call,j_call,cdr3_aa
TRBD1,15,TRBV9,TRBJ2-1,CASSVGGTGGDEQFF
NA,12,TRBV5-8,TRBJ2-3,CASSRKRDTQYF
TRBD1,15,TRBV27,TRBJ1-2,CASSPDRGLSYGYTF
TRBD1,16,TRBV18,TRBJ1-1,CASSPTRGGLNTEAFF
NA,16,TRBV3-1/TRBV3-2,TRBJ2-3,CASSQDWASGTDTQYF
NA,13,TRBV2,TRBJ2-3,CASSEVGTDTQYF
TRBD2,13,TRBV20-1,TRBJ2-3,CSASSGKADTQYF
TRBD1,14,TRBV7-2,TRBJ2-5,CASSKRYRGETQYF
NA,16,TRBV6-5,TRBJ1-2,CASSYGVPPRIYGYTF
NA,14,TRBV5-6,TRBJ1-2,CASSLRGATSGYTF
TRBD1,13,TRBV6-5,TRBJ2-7,CASGEQGAQRWYF
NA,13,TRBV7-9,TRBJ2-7,CASSITGNHEQYF
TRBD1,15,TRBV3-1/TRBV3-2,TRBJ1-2,CASSQGLTGDYGYTF
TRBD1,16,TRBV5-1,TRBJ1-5,CASSPGGGQGNQPQHF
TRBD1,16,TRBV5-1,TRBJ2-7,CASSLVSGGEPYEQYF
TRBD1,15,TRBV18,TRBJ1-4,CASSPATGFREKLFF
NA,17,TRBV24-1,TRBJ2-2,CATSDYPKQGRTGELFF
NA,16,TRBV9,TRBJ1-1,CASSGGGLGGNTEAFF
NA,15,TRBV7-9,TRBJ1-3,CASSLRASSGNTIYF
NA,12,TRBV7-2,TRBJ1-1,CASSQKATEAFF
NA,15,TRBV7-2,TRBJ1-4,CASSPLGTTNEKLFF
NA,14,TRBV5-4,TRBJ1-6,CASSLLQRNSPLHF
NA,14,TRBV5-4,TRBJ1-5,CASSLAGLNQPQHF
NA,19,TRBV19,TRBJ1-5,CASSIPGPRGPGGNQPQHF
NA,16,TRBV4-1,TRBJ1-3,CASSQVRLPSGNTIYF
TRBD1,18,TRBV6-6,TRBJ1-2,CASSPGGTGGVPYYGYTF